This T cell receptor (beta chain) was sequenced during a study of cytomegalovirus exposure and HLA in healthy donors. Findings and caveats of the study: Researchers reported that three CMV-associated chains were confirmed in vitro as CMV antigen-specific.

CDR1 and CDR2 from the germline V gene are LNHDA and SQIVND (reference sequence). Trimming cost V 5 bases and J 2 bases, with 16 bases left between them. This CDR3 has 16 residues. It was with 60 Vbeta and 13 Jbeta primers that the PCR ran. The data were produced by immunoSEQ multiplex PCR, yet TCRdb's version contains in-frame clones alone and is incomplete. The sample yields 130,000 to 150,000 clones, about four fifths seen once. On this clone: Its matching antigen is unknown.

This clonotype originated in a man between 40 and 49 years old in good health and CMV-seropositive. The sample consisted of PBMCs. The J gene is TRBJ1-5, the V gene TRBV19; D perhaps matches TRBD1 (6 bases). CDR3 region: CASSWLSGQRNQPQHF. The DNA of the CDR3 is TGTGCCAGTAGTTGGTTGTCTGGACAGCGCAATCAGCCCCAGCATTTT.